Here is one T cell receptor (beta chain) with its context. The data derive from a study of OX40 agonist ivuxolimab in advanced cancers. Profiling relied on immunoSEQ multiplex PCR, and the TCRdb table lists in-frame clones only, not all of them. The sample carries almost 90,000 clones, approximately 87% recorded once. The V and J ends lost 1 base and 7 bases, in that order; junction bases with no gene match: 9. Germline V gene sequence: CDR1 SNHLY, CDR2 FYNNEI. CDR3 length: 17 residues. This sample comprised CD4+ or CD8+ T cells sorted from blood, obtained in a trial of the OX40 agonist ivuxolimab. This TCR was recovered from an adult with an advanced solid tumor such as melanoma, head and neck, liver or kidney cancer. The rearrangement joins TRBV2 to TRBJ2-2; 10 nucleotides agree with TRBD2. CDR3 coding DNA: TGTGCCAGCAGTGAAGGGGGGCTAGCGGGAGCTGTCGGGGAGCTGTTTTTT. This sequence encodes CASSEGGLAGAVGELFF.